The 26 T cell receptor beta chains reported below all come from one sample, sequenced in a study of EBV T-cell therapy then PD-1 blockade in nasopharyngeal carcinoma. As to treatment: AdE1-LMPpoly-expanded autologous EBV-specific T-cell therapy followed by anti-PD-1 nivolumab. The method was immunoSEQ multiplex PCR; TCRdb's version includes in-frame clones alone and lacks a portion of them. The sample carries about 20,000 clones, about four fifths recorded once. The antigens of these receptors remain unknown. Sample: CD8+ T cells from blood, taken at day -245 from a patient whose treatment included autologous EBV-specific T cells and nivolumab. The receptors come from a middle-aged man with nasopharyngeal carcinoma.

The chain uses TRBV19 and TRBJ1-4; perhaps TRBD1 as D (5 bases). This CDR3 is built from 17 residues. V lost 5 bases and J lost 2, with 18 bases in between. Germline CDR1 LNHDA, CDR2 SQIVND (reference sequence). DNA of the CDR3: TGTGCCAGTAGTCTCCCAAGGACATTTGGGACTAATGAAAAACTGTTTTTT. It specifies CASSLPRTFGTNEKLFF.

Concerning this clone itself: This same CDR3 is encoded by further DNA sequences in the sample. The CDR3: CSVVQGPSYEQYF. The CDR3 DNA is TGCAGCGTTGTCCAGGGTCCGTCCTACGAGCAGTACTTC. The chain employs TRBV29-1 and TRBJ2-7, with D possibly matching TRBD1 (5 bases). The CDR3 is made up of 13 amino acids. From germline, CDR1 is SQVTM and CDR2 ANQGSEA. V dropped 4 bases and J dropped 1 base, with 11 bases sitting between them.

CDR3 protein: CASSYGGGASEQYF. The DNA of the CDR3 is TGTGCCAGCAGTTACGGCGGGGGGGCCTCCGAGCAGTACTTC. V usage is TRBV6-2 or TRBV6-3 and J usage is TRBJ2-7, with 9 bases matching TRBD2. V dropped 2 bases and J dropped 6; count of bases not matched to a gene: 5. Per the germline V gene, CDR1 is MNHEY and CDR2 is SVGEGT. This CDR3 contains 14 residues.

Only a few counts were recorded for this clone. The chain uses TRBV7-3 and TRBJ2-5, with D perhaps matching TRBD2 (6 bases). The germline V gene has CDR1 SGHTA and CDR2 FQGTGA. V was pared by 6 bases and J by 4 bases, with 12 bases between. CDR3 length equals 13 residues. As DNA, the CDR3 is TGTGCCAGCAGTACAGGAGCGGGAGAGACCCAGTACTTC. It is translated as CASSTGAGETQYF.

The sample holds many counts of this clone. The genes are TRBV7-8 and TRBJ2-7, with D unclear. Germline loops: CDR1 SGHVS, CDR2 FQNEAQ. CDR3 length: 11 amino acids. Trimming removed 3 bases at V and 12 bases at J, with 12 bases between. The CDR3 nucleotides are TGTGCCAGCAGCTTTGGAACCGTATGGTACTTC. Its translation: CASSFGTVWYF.

The rearrangement links TRBV9 to TRBJ2-7, with D hard to call. This CDR3 contains 14 residues. The germline V and J ends were trimmed by 0 bases and 0 bases, with 7 bases remaining between them. Germline-derived CDR1 and CDR2 are SGDLS and YYNGEE. CDR3 sequence (DNA): TGTGCCAGCAGCGTAGCAGGCTTCTCCTACGAGCAGTACTTC. Its protein is CASSVAGFSYEQYF.

The CDR3 nucleotides are TGTGCCAGCTCAAGACAGGGAAATGAGCAGTTCTTC. As protein: CASSRQGNEQFF. The chain uses TRBV18 and TRBJ2-1, with 7 positions matching TRBD1. The germline V gene encodes CDR1 KGHSH and CDR2 LQKENI. The CDR3 is 12 residues long. Germline trimming cut 5 bases from V and 7 bases from J; bases unmatched to any gene: 2.

The V gene is TRBV9, the J gene TRBJ2-2; TRBD2 agrees at 8 bases. Germline trimming cut 4 bases from V and 2 bases from J; bases unmatched to any gene: 7. The CDR3 is made up of 16 amino acids. Germline CDR1 and CDR2: SGDLS and YYNGEE. CDR3 amino acids: CASSSPGGLNTGELFF. The CDR3 nucleotides are TGTGCCAGCAGCTCCCCGGGGGGGCTAAACACCGGGGAGCTGTTTTTT.

V and J are TRBV11-1 and TRBJ2-5; 9 bases agree with TRBD1. There are 16 residues in the CDR3. V lost 6 bases and J lost 3; bases outside the gene matches: 11. Germline V gives CDR1 SGHAT, CDR2 FQDESV (reference sequence). The CDR3 spells CASRLTLTGGKETQYF. The CDR3 DNA follows: TGTGCCAGCAGACTGACGTTAACAGGGGGCAAAGAGACCCAGTACTTC.

Notes on this clone: Different DNA sequences within this sample yield the same CDR3. V is TRBV9 and J is TRBJ1-2; D perhaps matches TRBD1 (5 bases). The CDR3 runs to 13 residues. The germline CDR1 and CDR2 sequences are SGDLS and YYNGEE. Trimming took 0 bases from V and 3 from J, leaving 6 bases between them. In DNA form, the CDR3 reads TGTGCCAGCAGCGTAGGGGGGGACTATGGCTACACCTTC. This translates into CASSVGGDYGYTF.

The rearrangement links TRBV24-1 to TRBJ1-2; 10 nucleotides line up with TRBD1. CDR3 length: 17 amino acids. V was clipped by 5 bases and J by 3 bases; unmatched bases: 11. Germline values: CDR1 KGHDR, CDR2 SFDVKD. The DNA for the CDR3 is TGTGCCACCAGTGGCCTACTCCGGGACAGGGGCCACTATGGCTACACCTTC. It translates to CATSGLLRDRGHYGYTF.

V and J are TRBV9 and TRBJ1-1; possibly TRBD1 for D (5 bases). V was pared by 3 bases and J by 4 bases, with 13 bases between. CDR1 and CDR2 (germline): SGDLS, YYNGEE. The CDR3 contains 14 residues. In DNA form, the CDR3 reads TGTGCCAGCAGCGCGTTCTCTGGGACCACTGAAGCTTTCTTT. Translation gives CASSAFSGTTEAFF.

This chain links TRBV5-6 with TRBJ1-5; TRBD1 agrees at 11 bases. The germline V gene has CDR1 SGHDT and CDR2 YYEEEE. The length of the CDR3 is 14 residues. Losses at the gene ends were 3 bases for V and 7 bases for J; bases not matched to a gene: 3. The CDR3 sequence: CASSWGTGGQPQHF. CDR3 DNA: TGTGCCAGCAGCTGGGGGACAGGGGGACAGCCCCAGCATTTT.

This clone was seen a handful of times. The V call is TRBV4-1, the J call TRBJ2-5, with D unresolved. Per the germline V gene, CDR1 is MGHRA and CDR2 is YSYEKL. The germline V and J ends were trimmed by 5 bases and 5 bases, with 12 bases remaining between them. The CDR3 has 13 amino acids. The CDR3 here is CASSSPSGETQYF. The CDR3 coding sequence is TGCGCCAGCAGCTCCCCCAGTGGGGAGACCCAGTACTTC.

In DNA form, the CDR3 reads TGTGCCAGCAGTTATGTTACAGGGTCTCGGGGGTATAGCAATCAGCCCCAGCATTTT. It specifies CASSYVTGSRGYSNQPQHF. The V and J genes are TRBV2 and TRBJ1-5; D is possibly TRBD1 (6 bases). Trimming took 5 bases from V and 0 from J, leaving 23 bases between them. The germline CDR1 and CDR2 sequences are SNHLY and FYNNEI. CDR3 size: 19 residues.

This clone came up a few times. This sequence joins TRBV4-1 and TRBJ2-7; D may be TRBD2 (5 bases). The CDR3 has 15 amino acids. V shed 4 bases and J shed 4 bases, with 17 bases lying between them. Germline loops: CDR1 MGHRA, CDR2 YSYEKL. The CDR3 nucleotides read TGCGCCAGCAGCCCGCAGGTACCGACGGGGTACGAGCAGTACTTC. It translates to CASSPQVPTGYEQYF.

This clone was observed a single time. V and J are TRBV12-3 or TRBV12-4 and TRBJ1-1, with TRBD1 as a possible D gene (6 bases). Between the trimmed V and J ends, which lost 7 bases and 1 base, there was a span of 10 bases. The CDR3 runs to 13 residues. The CDR3 loop reads CASTGTPNTEAFF. The CDR3 coding sequence is TGTGCCAGCACCGGGACACCGAACACTGAAGCTTTCTTT.

V usage is TRBV7-8 and J usage is TRBJ2-1; D is perhaps TRBD1 (6 bases). Trimming removed 5 bases from V and 7 bases from J, with 9 bases in between. The CDR3 is 12 residues long. Germline lookup yields CDR1 SGHVS and CDR2 FQNEAQ. The DNA of the CDR3 is TGTGCCAGCAGCATCCAGGGGAATGAGCAGTTCTTC. This translates into CASSIQGNEQFF.

The rearrangement joins TRBV5-1 to TRBJ2-1; D is unclear. The length of the CDR3 is 15 residues. V lost 3 bases, J lost 8 bases, and 18 bases lay in between. CDR1 SGHRS and CDR2 YFSETQ come from the germline V gene. CDR3 amino acids: CASSSLDGQVDEQFF. The CDR3 nucleotides read TGCGCCAGCAGCTCTTTGGACGGTCAGGTTGATGAGCAGTTCTTC.

The chain uses TRBV6-1 and TRBJ2-3; D is ambiguous. Germline CDR1 MNHNS, CDR2 SASEGT. CDR3 length: 15 residues. Trimming took off 1 base at V and 7 bases at J, with 15 bases between the two ends. In nucleotides, the CDR3 is TGTGCCAGCAGTGAAGGTCTCCTCCCCCGGCATACGCAGTATTTT. This translates into CASSEGLLPRHTQYF.

This chain links TRBV11-3 with TRBJ2-1; the D gene is possibly TRBD2 (6 bases). The CDR3 loop spans 15 amino acids. Germline CDR1 reads SGHNT; CDR2 reads YENEEA. Trimming removed 2 bases at V and 8 bases at J, with 16 bases between. The CDR3: CASSLLSGLSDEQFF. The CDR3 coding sequence is TGTGCCAGCAGCTTATTAAGCGGGTTAAGCGATGAGCAGTTCTTC.

The rearrangement uses TRBV6-6 and TRBJ2-5, with no clear D. This CDR3 spans 16 amino acids. The germline V and J ends were trimmed by 5 bases and 1 base, with 17 bases remaining between them. Germline V gene data show CDR1 as MNHNY and CDR2 as SVGAGI (reference sequence). The CDR3 region is CASSRLAEILQETQYF. CDR3 DNA sequence: TGTGCCAGCAGTCGACTCGCAGAAATACTCCAAGAGACCCAGTACTTC.

The chain uses TRBV15 and TRBJ2-6; D not resolved. The length of the CDR3 is 16 residues. Trimming removed 3 bases from V and 0 bases from J, with 9 bases in between. Looked up from germline, CDR1 is LNHNV and CDR2 is YYDKDF (reference sequence). CDR3 bases: TGTGCCACCAGCAGGACAACTATCTCTGGGGCCAACGTCCTGACTTTC. Its protein product is CATSRTTISGANVLTF.

The chain recombines TRBV28 with TRBJ2-4; D is perhaps TRBD2 (6 bases). V lost 7 bases and J 6 bases, leaving 22 bases between the germline ends. This CDR3 has 16 amino acids. CDR1 is MDHEN and CDR2 is SYDVKM in the germline V gene. CDR3 sequence (DNA): TGTGCCAGCACCTTCGGGCCTCCCTCGGAGGGAAACATTCAGTACTTC. It specifies CASTFGPPSEGNIQYF.

The gene calls are TRBV12-3 or TRBV12-4 and TRBJ1-6; no reliable D call. Trimming shortened V by 3 bases and J by 8 bases, and 5 bases separated the two germline ends. The CDR3 spans 12 residues. In DNA, the CDR3 is TGTGCCAGCAGTTTTGGTGATTCACCCCTCCACTTT. Its protein is CASSFGDSPLHF.

The V gene is TRBV29-1, the J gene TRBJ1-4, with 8 bases aligning to TRBD1. From germline, CDR1 is SQVTM and CDR2 ANQGSEA. The CDR3 covers 16 residues. V trimming: 1 base; J trimming: 1 base; junction bases outside the gene matches: 5. The CDR3 DNA reads TGCAGCGTTGAAGGCACACAGGGGGTAACTAATGAAAAACTGTTTTTT. Residues: CSVEGTQGVTNEKLFF.